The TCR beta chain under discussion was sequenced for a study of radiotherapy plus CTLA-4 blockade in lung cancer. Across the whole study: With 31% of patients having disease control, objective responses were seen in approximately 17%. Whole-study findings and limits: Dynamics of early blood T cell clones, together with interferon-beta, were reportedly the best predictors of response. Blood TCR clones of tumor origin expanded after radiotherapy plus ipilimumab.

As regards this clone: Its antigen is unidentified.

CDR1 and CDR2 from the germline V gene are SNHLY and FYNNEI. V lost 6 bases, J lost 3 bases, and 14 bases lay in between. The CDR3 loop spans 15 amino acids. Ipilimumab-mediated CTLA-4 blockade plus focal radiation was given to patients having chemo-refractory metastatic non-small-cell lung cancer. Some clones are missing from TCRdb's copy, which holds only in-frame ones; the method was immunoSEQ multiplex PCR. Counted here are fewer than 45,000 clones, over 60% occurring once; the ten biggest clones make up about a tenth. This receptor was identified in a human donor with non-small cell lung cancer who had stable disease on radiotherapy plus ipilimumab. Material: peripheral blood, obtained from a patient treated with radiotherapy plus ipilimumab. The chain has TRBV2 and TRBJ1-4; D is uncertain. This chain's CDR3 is CASSLLIHPNEKLFF. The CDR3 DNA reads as TGTGCCAGCAGCTTGCTAATTCATCCTAATGAAAAACTGTTTTTT.